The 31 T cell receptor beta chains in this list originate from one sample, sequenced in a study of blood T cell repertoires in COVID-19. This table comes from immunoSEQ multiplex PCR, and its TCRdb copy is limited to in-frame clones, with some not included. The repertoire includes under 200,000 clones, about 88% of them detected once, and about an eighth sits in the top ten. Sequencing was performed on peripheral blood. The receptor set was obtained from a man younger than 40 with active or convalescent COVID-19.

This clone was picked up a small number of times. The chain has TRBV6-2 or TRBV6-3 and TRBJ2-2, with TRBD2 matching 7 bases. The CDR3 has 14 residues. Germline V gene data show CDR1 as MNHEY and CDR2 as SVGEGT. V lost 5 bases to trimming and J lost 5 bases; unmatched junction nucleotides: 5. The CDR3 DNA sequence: TGTGCCAGCAGTCGCAGGGAGGGGACCGGGGAGCTGTTTTTT. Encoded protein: CASSRREGTGELFF.

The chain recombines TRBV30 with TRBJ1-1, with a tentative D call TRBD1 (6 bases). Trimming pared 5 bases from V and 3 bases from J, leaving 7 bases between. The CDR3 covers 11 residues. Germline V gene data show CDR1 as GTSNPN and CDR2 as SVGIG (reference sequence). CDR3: CAWQGYTEAFF. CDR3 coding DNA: TGTGCCTGGCAGGGGTACACTGAAGCTTTCTTT.

The CDR3: CASSPRLAGLAGGGDTQYF. CDR3 in DNA: TGTGCCAGCAGTCCGAGGCTGGCCGGACTAGCGGGGGGGGGAGATACGCAGTATTTT. V and J are TRBV27 and TRBJ2-3; 15 nucleotides align to TRBD2. CDR1 MNHEY and CDR2 SMNVEV come from the germline V gene (reference sequence). CDR3 size: 19 residues. V lost 5 bases and J lost 5; bases outside the gene matches: 14.

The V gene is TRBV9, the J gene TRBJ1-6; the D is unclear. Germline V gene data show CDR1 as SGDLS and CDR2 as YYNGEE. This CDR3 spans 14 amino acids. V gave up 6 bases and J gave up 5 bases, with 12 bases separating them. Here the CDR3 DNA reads TGTGCCAGCACGGTGACATCTGATAATTCACCCCTCCACTTT. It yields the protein CASTVTSDNSPLHF. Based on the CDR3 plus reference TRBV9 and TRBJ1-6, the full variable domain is DSGVTQTPKHLITATGQRVTLRCSPRSGDLSVYWYQQSLDQGLQFLIQYYNGEERAKGNILERFSAQQFPDLHSELNLSSLELGDSALYFCASTVTSDNSPLHFGNGTRLTVT.

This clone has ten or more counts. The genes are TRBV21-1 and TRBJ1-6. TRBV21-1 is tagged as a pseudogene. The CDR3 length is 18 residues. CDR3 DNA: TGTGCCAGCAGGTACTACCTCGGACTGAGCTCCTATAATTCACCCCTCCACTTT. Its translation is CASRYYLGLSSYNSPLHF.

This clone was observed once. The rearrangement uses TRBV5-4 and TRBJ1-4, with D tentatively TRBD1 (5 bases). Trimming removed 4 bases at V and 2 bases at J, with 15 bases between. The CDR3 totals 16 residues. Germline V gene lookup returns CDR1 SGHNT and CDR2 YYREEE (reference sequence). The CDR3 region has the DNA TGTGCCAGCAGCGACGGACAAGCCTATACTAATGAAAAACTGTTTTTT. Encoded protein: CASSDGQAYTNEKLFF.

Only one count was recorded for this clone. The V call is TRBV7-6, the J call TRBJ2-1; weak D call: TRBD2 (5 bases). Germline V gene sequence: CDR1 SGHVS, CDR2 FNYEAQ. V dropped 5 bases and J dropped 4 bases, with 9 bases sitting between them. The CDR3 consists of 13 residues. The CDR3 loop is CASSHGVYNEQFF. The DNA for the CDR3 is TGTGCCAGCAGCCACGGGGTGTACAATGAGCAGTTCTTC.

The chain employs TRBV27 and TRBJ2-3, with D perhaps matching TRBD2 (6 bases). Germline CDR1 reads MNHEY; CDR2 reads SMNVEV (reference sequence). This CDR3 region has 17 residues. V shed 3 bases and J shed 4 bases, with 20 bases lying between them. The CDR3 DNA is TGTGCCAGCAGTTTGGGCGGGGAATCCCTCGTGGCAGATACGCAGTATTTT. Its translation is CASSLGGESLVADTQYF.

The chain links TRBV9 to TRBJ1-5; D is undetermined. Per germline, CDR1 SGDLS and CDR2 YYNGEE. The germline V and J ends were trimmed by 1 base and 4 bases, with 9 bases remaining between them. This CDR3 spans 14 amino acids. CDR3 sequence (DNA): TGTGCCAGCAGCGTATCAGGTGTAAATCAGCCCCAGCATTTT. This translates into CASSVSGVNQPQHF.

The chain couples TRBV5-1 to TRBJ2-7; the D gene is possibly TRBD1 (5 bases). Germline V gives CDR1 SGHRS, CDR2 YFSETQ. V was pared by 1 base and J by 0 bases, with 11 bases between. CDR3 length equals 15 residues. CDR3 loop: CASSLRQPGSYEQYF. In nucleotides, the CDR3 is TGCGCCAGCAGCTTGCGACAGCCCGGCTCCTACGAGCAGTACTTC.

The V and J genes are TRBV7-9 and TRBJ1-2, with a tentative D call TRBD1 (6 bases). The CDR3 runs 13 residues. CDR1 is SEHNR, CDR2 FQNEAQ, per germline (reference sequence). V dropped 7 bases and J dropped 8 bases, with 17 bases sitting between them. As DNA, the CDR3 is TGTGCCAGCACCCCATCGGGGGGCAACGGCTACACCTTC. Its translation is CASTPSGGNGYTF. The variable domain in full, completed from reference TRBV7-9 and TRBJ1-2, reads DTGVSQNPRHKITKRGQNVTFRCDPISEHNRLYWYRQTLGQGPEFLTYFQNEAQLEKSRLLSDRFSAERPKGSFSTLEIQRTEQGDSAMYLCASTPSGGNGYTFGSGTRLTVV.

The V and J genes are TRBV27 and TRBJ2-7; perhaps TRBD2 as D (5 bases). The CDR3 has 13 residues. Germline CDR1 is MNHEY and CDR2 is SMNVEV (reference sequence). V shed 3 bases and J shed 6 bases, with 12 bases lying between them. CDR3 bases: TGTGCCAGCAGTTTCAAGCTAGGGAGCGAGCAGTACTTC. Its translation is CASSFKLGSEQYF.

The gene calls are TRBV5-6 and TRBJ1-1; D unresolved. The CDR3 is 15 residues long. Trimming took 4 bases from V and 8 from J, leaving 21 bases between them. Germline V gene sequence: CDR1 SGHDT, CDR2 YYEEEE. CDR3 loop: CASSPSWRPPEEAFF. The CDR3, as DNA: TGTGCCAGCAGCCCGTCTTGGAGGCCTCCTGAAGAAGCTTTCTTT. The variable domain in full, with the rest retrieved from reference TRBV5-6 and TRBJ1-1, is DAGVTQSPTHLIKTRGQQVTLRCSPKSGHDTVSWYQQALGQGPQFIFQYYEEEERQRGNFPDRFSGHQFPNYSSELNVNALLLGDSALYLCASSPSWRPPEEAFFGQGTRLTVV.

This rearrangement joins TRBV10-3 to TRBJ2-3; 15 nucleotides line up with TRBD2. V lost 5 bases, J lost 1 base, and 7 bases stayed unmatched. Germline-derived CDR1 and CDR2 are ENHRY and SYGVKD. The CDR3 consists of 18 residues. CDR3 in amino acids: CAISPGLAGGPGTDTQYF. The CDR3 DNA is TGTGCCATCAGTCCAGGACTAGCGGGAGGGCCCGGCACAGATACGCAGTATTTT.

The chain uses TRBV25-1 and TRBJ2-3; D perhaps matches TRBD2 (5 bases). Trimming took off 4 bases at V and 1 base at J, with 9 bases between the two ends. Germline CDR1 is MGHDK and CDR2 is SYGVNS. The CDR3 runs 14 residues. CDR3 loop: CASSVGIGTDTQYF. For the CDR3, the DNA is TGTGCCAGCAGTGTCGGGATCGGCACAGATACGCAGTATTTT.

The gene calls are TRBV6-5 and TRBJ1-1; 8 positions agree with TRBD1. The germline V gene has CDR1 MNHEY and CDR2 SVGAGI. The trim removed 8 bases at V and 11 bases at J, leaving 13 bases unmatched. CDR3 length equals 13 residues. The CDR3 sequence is CASSRQGATAAFF. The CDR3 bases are TGTGCCAGCTCTAGGCAGGGGGCAACGGCGGCTTTCTTT.

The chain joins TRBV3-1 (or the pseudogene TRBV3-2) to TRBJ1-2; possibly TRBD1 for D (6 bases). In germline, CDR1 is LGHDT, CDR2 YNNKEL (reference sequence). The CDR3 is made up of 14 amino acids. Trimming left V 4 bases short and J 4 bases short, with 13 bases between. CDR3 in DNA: TGTGCCAGCAGCCCTTCCGGGACAACCTATGGCTACACCTTC. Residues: CASSPSGTTYGYTF.

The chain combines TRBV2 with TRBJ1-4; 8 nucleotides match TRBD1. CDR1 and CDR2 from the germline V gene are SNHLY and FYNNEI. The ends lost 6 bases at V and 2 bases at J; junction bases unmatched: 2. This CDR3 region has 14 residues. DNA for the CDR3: TGTGCCAGCAGGGACAGGGCGACTAATGAAAAACTGTTTTTT. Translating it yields CASRDRATNEKLFF.

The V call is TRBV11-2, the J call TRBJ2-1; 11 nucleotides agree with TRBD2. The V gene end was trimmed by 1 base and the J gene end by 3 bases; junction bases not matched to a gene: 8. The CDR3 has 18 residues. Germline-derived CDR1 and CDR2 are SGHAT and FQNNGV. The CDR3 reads CASSLGVAGGPSYNEQFF. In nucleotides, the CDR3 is TGTGCCAGCAGCTTAGGCGTAGCGGGGGGGCCCAGCTACAATGAGCAGTTCTTC.

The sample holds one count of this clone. CDR3 in amino acids: CASSQGGQGTQYV. DNA of the CDR3: TGTGCCAGCAGCCAGGGGGGACAGGGAACCCAGTACGTC. The rearrangement joins TRBV3-1 (or the pseudogene TRBV3-2) to TRBJ2-7; 9 bases line up with TRBD1. CDR1 is LGHDT, CDR2 YNNKEL, per germline (reference sequence). This CDR3 spans 13 amino acids. V was pared by 3 bases and J by 10 bases, with 7 bases of the junction left unmatched.

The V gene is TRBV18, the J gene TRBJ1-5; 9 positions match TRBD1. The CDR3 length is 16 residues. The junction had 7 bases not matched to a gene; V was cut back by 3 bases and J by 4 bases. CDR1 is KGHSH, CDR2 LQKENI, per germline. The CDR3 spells CASSPWDRAGNQPQHF. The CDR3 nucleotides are TGTGCCAGCTCACCTTGGGACAGGGCGGGGAATCAGCCCCAGCATTTT.

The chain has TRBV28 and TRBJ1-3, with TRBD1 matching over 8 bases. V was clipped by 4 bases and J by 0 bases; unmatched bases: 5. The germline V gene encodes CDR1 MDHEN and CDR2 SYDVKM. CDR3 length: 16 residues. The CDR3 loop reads CASSSGTGGSGNTIYF. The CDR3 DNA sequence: TGTGCCAGCAGTTCGGGAACAGGGGGCTCTGGAAACACCATATATTTT.

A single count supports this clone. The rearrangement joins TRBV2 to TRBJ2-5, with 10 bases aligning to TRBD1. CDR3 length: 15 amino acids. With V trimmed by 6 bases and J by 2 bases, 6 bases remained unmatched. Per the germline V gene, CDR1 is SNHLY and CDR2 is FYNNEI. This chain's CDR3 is CASSAGQGRQETQYF. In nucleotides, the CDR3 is TGTGCCAGCAGCGCGGGACAGGGGAGACAAGAGACCCAGTACTTC.

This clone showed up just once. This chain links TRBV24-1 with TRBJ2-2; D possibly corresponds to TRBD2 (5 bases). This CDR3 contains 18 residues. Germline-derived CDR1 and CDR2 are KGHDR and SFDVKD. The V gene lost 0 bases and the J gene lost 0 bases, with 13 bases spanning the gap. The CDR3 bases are TGTGCCACCAGTGATTTGTCCGGGAAAAGACCGAACACCGGGGAGCTGTTTTTT. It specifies CATSDLSGKRPNTGELFF.

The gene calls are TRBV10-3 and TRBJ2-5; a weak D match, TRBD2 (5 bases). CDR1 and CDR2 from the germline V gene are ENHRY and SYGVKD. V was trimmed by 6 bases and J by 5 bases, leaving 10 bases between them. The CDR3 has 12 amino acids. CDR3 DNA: TGTGCCATCAGGTCCCCGGGGGAGACCCAGTACTTC. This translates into CAIRSPGETQYF.

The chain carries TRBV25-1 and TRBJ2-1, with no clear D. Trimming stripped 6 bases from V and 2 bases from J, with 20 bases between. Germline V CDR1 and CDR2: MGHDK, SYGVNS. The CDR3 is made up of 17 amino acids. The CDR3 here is CASSEGGGGMAYNEQFF. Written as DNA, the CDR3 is TGTGCCAGCAGCGAAGGCGGCGGCGGTATGGCCTACAATGAGCAGTTCTTC. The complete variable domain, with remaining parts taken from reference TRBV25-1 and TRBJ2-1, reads EADIYQTPRYLVIGTGKKITLECSQTMGHDKMYWYQQDPGMELHLIHYSYGVNSTEKGDLSSESTVSRIRTEHFPLTLESARPSHTSQYLCASSEGGGGMAYNEQFFGPGTRLTVL.

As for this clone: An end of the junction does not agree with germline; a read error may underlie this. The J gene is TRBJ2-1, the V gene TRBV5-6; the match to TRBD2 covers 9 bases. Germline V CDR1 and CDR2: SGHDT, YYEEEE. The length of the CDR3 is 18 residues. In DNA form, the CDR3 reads TGTGCCAGCAGGTTGGGCCACCTAGCGGGGACCATCTACAATGAGCAGTTCTTC. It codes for CASRLGHLAGTIYNEQFF. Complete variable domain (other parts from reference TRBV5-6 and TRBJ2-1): DAGVTQSPTHLIKTRGQQVTLRCSPKSGHDTVSWYQQALGQGPQFIFQYYEEEERQRGNFPDRFSGHQFPNYSSELNVNALLLGDSALYLCASRLGHLAGTIYNEQFFGPGTRLTVL.

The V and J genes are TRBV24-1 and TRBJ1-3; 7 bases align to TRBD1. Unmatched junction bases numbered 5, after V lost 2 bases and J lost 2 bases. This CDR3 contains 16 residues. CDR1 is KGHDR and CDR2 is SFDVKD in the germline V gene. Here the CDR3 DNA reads TGTGCCACCAGTGATTCAAAGGGGGCGACTGGAAACACCATATATTTT. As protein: CATSDSKGATGNTIYF.

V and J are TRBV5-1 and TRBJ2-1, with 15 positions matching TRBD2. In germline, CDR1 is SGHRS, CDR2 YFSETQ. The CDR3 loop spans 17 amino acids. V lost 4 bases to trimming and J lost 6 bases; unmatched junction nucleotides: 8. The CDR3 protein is CASSRGTSGGRSNEQFF. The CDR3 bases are TGCGCCAGCAGCCGGGGGACTAGCGGGGGGCGAAGCAATGAGCAGTTCTTC.

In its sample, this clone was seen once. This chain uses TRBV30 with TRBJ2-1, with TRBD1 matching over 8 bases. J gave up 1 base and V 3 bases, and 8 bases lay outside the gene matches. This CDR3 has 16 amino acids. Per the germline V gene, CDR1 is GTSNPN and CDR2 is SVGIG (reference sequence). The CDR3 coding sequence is TGTGCCTGGAGGGGGACACAGGGGGGTTCCTACAATGAGCAGTTCTTC. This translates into CAWRGTQGGSYNEQFF. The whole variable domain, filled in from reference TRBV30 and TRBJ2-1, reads SQTIHQWPATLVQPVGSPLSLECTVEGTSNPNLYWYRQAAGRGLQLLFYSVGIGQISSEVPQNLSASRPQDRQFILSSKKLLLSDSGFYLCAWRGTQGGSYNEQFFGPGTRLTVL.

CDR3 sequence: CASSQGQGNQPQHF. In nucleotides, the CDR3 is TGTGCCAGCAGCCAAGGACAGGGCAATCAGCCCCAGCATTTT. The rearrangement uses TRBV3-1 (or the pseudogene TRBV3-2) and TRBJ1-5; the D gene is possibly TRBD1 (6 bases). Germline assignment: CDR1 LGHDT and CDR2 YNNKEL (reference sequence). The CDR3 sequence is 14 residues long. V shed 1 base and J shed 2 bases, with 6 bases lying between them.